The 28 T cell receptor beta chains below were found in one sample sequenced in a study of blood T cells in healthy people across ages. Using a J-beta primer mix together with a sample-barcoded 5' primer, a second PCR was run for roughly 6 to 12 cycles. TCRdb reprocessed the 5' RACE reads via MiXCR and lists one record per CDR3 protein. Of some 760,000 distinct CDR3 sequences listed, 25% were seen once; the top ten hold around 9.2%. These records were also assigned to another study, of T cells of mothers and their children.

Input material: blood. The receptors were sampled from a boy under 18 in good health.

This clonotype was counted between two and nine times. This chain uses TRBV14 with TRBJ2-7; TRBD1 matches 7 bases. The CDR3 has 14 residues. Trimming cost V 4 bases and J 3 bases; bases outside gene matches: 6. Germline assignment: CDR1 SGHDN and CDR2 FVKESK. CDR3 coding DNA: TGTGCCAGCAGCCTGACAGGGCCGCTCTACGAGCAGTACTTC. Translating gives CASSLTGPLYEQYF.

The rearrangement joins TRBV20-1 to TRBJ2-5, with D perhaps matching TRBD2 (6 bases). This CDR3 is built from 15 residues. Germline CDR1 reads DFQATT; CDR2 reads SNEGSKA (reference sequence). The V gene lost 7 bases and the J gene lost 3 bases, with 21 bases spanning the gap. In nucleotides, the CDR3 is TGCAGTGTGGACCGGGGGTTGGGAGGAAAAGAGACCCAGTACTTC. Translating gives CSVDRGLGGKETQYF.

This clonotype was counted between two and nine times. The chain is built from TRBV6-6 and TRBJ1-1; D gene uncertain. The V gene's germline CDR1 is MNHNY and CDR2 SVGAGI (reference sequence). This CDR3 spans 12 amino acids. The germline V and J ends were trimmed by 4 bases and 5 bases, with 8 bases remaining between them. The chain's CDR3 is CASSWPGTEAFF. In DNA form, the CDR3 reads TGTGCCAGCAGTTGGCCCGGTACTGAAGCTTTCTTT.

CDR3 coding DNA: TGCAGCGTTGCAGGCCGCGGGAGTCACAATGAGCAGTTCTTC. This gives the protein CSVAGRGSHNEQFF. The chain carries TRBV29-1 and TRBJ2-1; 7 nucleotides line up with TRBD2. CDR1 is SQVTM, CDR2 ANQGSEA, per germline. The length of the CDR3 is 14 residues. V lost 4 bases and J lost 5; bases outside the gene matches: 8.

This clonotype was picked up a small number of times. The V call is TRBV15, the J call TRBJ2-4; no definite D call. Between the trimmed V and J ends, which lost 0 bases and 4 bases, there was a span of 4 bases. Germline V gives CDR1 LNHNV, CDR2 YYDKDF (reference sequence). The CDR3 covers 13 residues. The CDR3 reads CATSRDRKNIQYF. The CDR3 nucleotides are TGTGCCACCAGCAGAGACAGAAAAAACATTCAGTACTTC.

This clonotype has only a few counts. The chain uses TRBV29-1 and TRBJ1-4, with D perhaps TRBD1 (6 bases). Germline CDR1 and CDR2: SQVTM and ANQGSEA. The CDR3 totals 13 residues. Trimming stripped 6 bases from V and 8 bases from J, with 16 bases between. The CDR3 region has the DNA TGCAGCGTCTCGGGACAAGTGAGCGAAAAACTGTTTTTT. Residues: CSVSGQVSEKLFF.

The V gene is TRBV7-2, the J gene TRBJ2-4, with 11 bases fitting TRBD2. The V segment lost 3 bases and the J segment 0 bases; nucleotides outside the gene matches: 4. This CDR3 is 17 amino acids long. Germline V gene sequence: CDR1 SGHTA, CDR2 FQGNSA. The CDR3 spells CASSFRGLAGAKNIQYF. CDR3 bases: TGTGCCAGCAGCTTCAGAGGACTAGCGGGAGCCAAAAACATTCAGTACTTC.

A few counts support this clonotype. The genes are TRBV7-8 and TRBJ1-5; TRBD1 agrees at 7 bases. The CDR3 is 19 residues long. Losses at the gene ends were 5 bases for V and 0 bases for J; bases not matched to a gene: 16. Looked up from germline, CDR1 is SGHVS and CDR2 is FQNEAQ. The CDR3 nucleotides are TGTGCCAGCAGCGGCCCCAGGGGGACCGCCCAATATAGCAATCAGCCCCAGCATTTT. Amino acids: CASSGPRGTAQYSNQPQHF.

The rearrangement links TRBV5-1 to TRBJ2-5; D tentatively fits TRBD1 or TRBD2 (6 bases each). The V end was cut by 0 bases, the J end by 4 bases, with 13 bases between. The CDR3 totals 15 residues. Germline V gene sequence: CDR1 SGHRS, CDR2 YFSETQ. The DNA for the CDR3 is TGCGCCAGCAGCTTGGTTAGCGAGGGGGGAGAGACCCAGTACTTC. This encodes CASSLVSEGGETQYF.

This clonotype was seen once. The V gene is TRBV7-9, the J gene TRBJ2-3; tentative D call: TRBD1 (6 bases). Trimming cost V 5 bases and J 4 bases, with 19 bases left between them. Germline V gene data show CDR1 as SEHNR and CDR2 as FQNEAQ (reference sequence). The CDR3 totals 16 residues. The CDR3 loop is CASSHRVGTGPDTQYF. Written as DNA, the CDR3 is TGTGCCAGCAGCCACAGGGTGGGTACGGGGCCAGATACGCAGTATTTT.

CDR3 sequence reads: CASSQDPTGSSYEQYF. CDR3 DNA sequence: TGCGCCAGCAGCCAAGATCCCACGGGGAGCTCCTACGAGCAGTACTTC. This chain uses TRBV4-3 with TRBJ2-7, with a tentative D call TRBD2 (5 bases). CDR1 LGHNA and CDR2 YSLEER come from the germline V gene. This CDR3 comprises 16 residues. With 0 bases removed from V and 0 bases from J, the gap between germline ends came to 12 bases.

The CDR3: CASSPNWAGEKLFF. CDR3 DNA sequence: TGTGCCAGCAGCCCGAATTGGGCGGGAGAAAAACTGTTTTTT. The V call is TRBV14, the J call TRBJ1-4; D is uncertain. Trimming removed 4 bases at V and 8 bases at J, with 14 bases between. This CDR3 contains 14 residues. The germline V gene has CDR1 SGHDN and CDR2 FVKESK.

This clonotype appeared a few times. The chain joins TRBV12-3 or TRBV12-4 to TRBJ2-5, with TRBD2 identical over 13 bases. Judging by the DNA end, TRBJ2-7 fits better; the J call may be wrong. The CDR3 spans 15 residues. CDR3 bases: TGTGCCAGCAGGGGAGGGACTAGCGGGATCTACGAGCAGTACTTC. Protein product: CASRGGTSGIYEQYF.

This clonotype was seen only a few times. The chain has TRBV28 and TRBJ2-7; 7 positions agree with TRBD1. The CDR3 contains 13 residues. V dropped 8 bases and J dropped 6; count of bases not matched to a gene: 10. Germline loops: CDR1 MDHEN, CDR2 SYDVKM. In DNA, the CDR3 is TGTGCCAGCTACCGGACAGGCGTCGGCGAGCAGTACTTC. Translation gives CASYRTGVGEQYF.

In its sample, this clonotype was seen many times. The rearrangement uses TRBV29-1 and TRBJ2-5; D is possibly TRBD2 (6 bases). The CDR3 spans 14 residues. The V and J ends lost 6 bases and 5 bases respectively, with 19 bases between them. Germline values: CDR1 SQVTM, CDR2 ANQGSEA. The CDR3 spells CSVADYLLRETQYF. CDR3 in DNA: TGCAGCGTCGCGGACTATCTTCTGCGGGAGACCCAGTACTTC. Complete variable domain (other parts from reference TRBV29-1 and TRBJ2-5): SAVISQKPSRDICQRGTSLTIQCQVDSQVTMMFWYRQQPGQSLTLIATANQGSEATYESGFVIDKFPISRPNLTFSTLTVSNMSPEDSSIYLCSVADYLLRETQYFGPGTRLLVL.

This clonotype was detected only a few times. The chain couples TRBV24-1 to TRBJ2-5; D perhaps matches TRBD1 (5 bases). Looked up from germline, CDR1 is KGHDR and CDR2 is SFDVKD. The ends were cut back, 6 bases at V and 2 bases at J, with 6 bases in the middle. The CDR3 length is 12 residues. The chain's CDR3 is CATSQGQETQYF. Written as DNA, the CDR3 is TGTGCCACCAGTCAGGGTCAAGAGACCCAGTACTTC.

This clonotype was observed a few times. The CDR3 spells CASSLWVFSYEQYF. The CDR3 bases are TGTGCCAGCAGCTTATGGGTTTTTTCCTACGAGCAGTACTTC. The chain combines TRBV7-2 with TRBJ2-7; D is undetermined. This CDR3 has 14 amino acids. V was cut by 2 bases and J by 1 base, with 9 bases left in between. The germline gives CDR1 SGHTA, CDR2 FQGNSA.

The gene calls are TRBV5-1 and TRBJ2-1; D is possibly TRBD2 (6 bases). Germline CDR1 and CDR2: SGHRS and YFSETQ. With 6 bases removed from V and 4 bases from J, the gap between germline ends came to 14 bases. The CDR3 spans 14 residues. Here the CDR3 DNA reads TGCGCCAGCATGGGCGGGACGGATTACAATGAGCAGTTCTTC. This sequence encodes CASMGGTDYNEQFF.

This clonotype was seen only a few times. The gene calls are TRBV19 and TRBJ2-2; a weak D match, TRBD1 (6 bases). The V end was cut by 5 bases, the J end by 4 bases, with 14 bases between. The CDR3 length is 15 residues. Germline loops: CDR1 LNHDA, CDR2 SQIVND (reference sequence). CDR3 bases: TGTGCCAGTAGTGCCCGGGACATTGCCACCGGGGAGCTGTTTTTT. Translation gives CASSARDIATGELFF.

This clonotype occurred a few times. V is TRBV5-1 and J is TRBJ2-5, with D possibly TRBD1 on 5 matching bases. The DNA end is more similar to TRBJ2-1, so the J call may be wrong. The length of the CDR3 is 14 residues. Per germline, CDR1 SGHRS and CDR2 YFSETQ. The DNA of the CDR3 is TGCGCCAGCAGCTTGTCCAGGGATTACAATGAGCAGTTCTTC. Protein product: CASSLSRDYNEQFF.

This chain links TRBV9 with TRBJ2-1, with 7 positions matching TRBD2. Germline CDR1 SGDLS, CDR2 YYNGEE. The V gene end was trimmed by 3 bases and the J gene end by 3 bases; junction bases not matched to a gene: 6. This CDR3 is 15 amino acids long. The CDR3 loop reads CASSGIAGLYNEQFF. The CDR3 DNA is TGTGCCAGCAGCGGAATAGCGGGTCTCTACAATGAGCAGTTCTTC.

The chain links TRBV6-2 or TRBV6-3 to TRBJ2-7, with 7 bases lining up with TRBD1. The CDR3 extends over 13 amino acids. CDR1 and CDR2 (germline): MNHEY, SVGEGT. The ends lost 6 bases at V and 3 bases at J; junction bases unmatched: 5. The CDR3 sequence: CASSFRGIYEQYF. The DNA for the CDR3 is TGTGCCAGCAGCTTCAGGGGGATCTACGAGCAGTACTTC.

This rearrangement joins TRBV3-1 to TRBJ2-7, with D maybe TRBD1 (5 bases). The germline gives CDR1 LGHDT, CDR2 YNNKEL (reference sequence). CDR3 length: 13 residues. Trimming shortened V by 1 base and J by 2 bases, and 6 bases separated the two germline ends. The CDR3 loop is CASSQGQPYEQYF. The CDR3 DNA is TGTGCCAGCAGCCAAGGACAGCCCTACGAGCAGTACTTC.

The chain carries TRBV20-1 and TRBJ1-5; possibly TRBD1 for D (5 bases). The CDR3 covers 15 residues. The germline V gene encodes CDR1 DFQATT and CDR2 SNEGSKA (reference sequence). With 1 base removed from V and 1 base from J, the gap between germline ends came to 11 bases. The CDR3 reads CSARGGRGSNQPQHF. The CDR3, as DNA: TGCAGTGCTAGAGGGGGCCGCGGAAGCAATCAGCCCCAGCATTTT.

This clonotype was counted only a few times. An end of the junction differs from the germline gene, which may be a read error. The chain has TRBV7-6 and TRBJ2-7, with 11 positions matching TRBD1. The CDR3 spans 15 residues. Germline loops: CDR1 SGHVS, CDR2 FNYEAQ. CDR3 in DNA: TGTGCCAGCAGCTTGGGACAGGGGGTCTCCTACGAGCAGTGCTTC. It yields the protein CASSLGQGVSYEQCF.

This clonotype was recorded once. The chain recombines TRBV12-3 or TRBV12-4 with TRBJ2-5; D not certain. The V end lost 6 bases, the J end lost 5 bases, and 13 bases lay between the germline ends. CDR3 length: 13 residues. This chain's CDR3 is CASSHKSFETQYF. DNA of the CDR3: TGTGCCAGCAGCCACAAATCGTTTGAGACCCAGTACTTC.

Remarks on this clonotype: The CDR3 does not close with the conserved phenylalanine or tryptophan, likely indicating a read error. J is TRBJ1-2 and V is TRBV6-5; D possibly corresponds to TRBD1 (5 bases). This CDR3 comprises 14 residues. V lost 8 bases to trimming and J lost 1 base, with 14 bases between them. The germline V gene encodes CDR1 MNHEY and CDR2 SVGAGI. CDR3 sequence (DNA): TGTGCCAGCCGCCCGGGACGAATTAACTATGGCTACACCTCC. It yields the protein CASRPGRINYGYTS.

This clonotype was observed a few times. This chain uses TRBV12-5 with TRBJ2-1; D unresolved. This CDR3 is built from 13 residues. V lost 0 bases to trimming and J lost 10 bases, with 10 bases between them. Germline V CDR1 and CDR2: LGHNT, FRNRAP. This CDR3 is CASGLVLSREQFF. The CDR3 DNA reads TGTGCTAGTGGTTTGGTACTATCGCGGGAGCAGTTCTTC.